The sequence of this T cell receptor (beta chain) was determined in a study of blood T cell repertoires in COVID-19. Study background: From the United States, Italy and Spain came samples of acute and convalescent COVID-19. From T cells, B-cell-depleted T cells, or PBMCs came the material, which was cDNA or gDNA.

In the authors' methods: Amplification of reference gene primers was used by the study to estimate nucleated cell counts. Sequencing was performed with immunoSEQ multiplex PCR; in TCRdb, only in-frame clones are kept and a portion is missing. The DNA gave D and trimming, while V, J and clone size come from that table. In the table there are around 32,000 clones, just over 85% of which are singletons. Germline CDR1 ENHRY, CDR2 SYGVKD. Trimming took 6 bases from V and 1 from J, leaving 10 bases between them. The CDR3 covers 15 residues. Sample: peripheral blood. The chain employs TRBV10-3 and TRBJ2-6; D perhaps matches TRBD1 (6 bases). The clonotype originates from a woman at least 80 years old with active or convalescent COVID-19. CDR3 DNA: TGTGCCATCAGAAACAGGGATTCTGGGGCCAACGTCCTGACTTTC. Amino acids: CAIRNRDSGANVLTF.